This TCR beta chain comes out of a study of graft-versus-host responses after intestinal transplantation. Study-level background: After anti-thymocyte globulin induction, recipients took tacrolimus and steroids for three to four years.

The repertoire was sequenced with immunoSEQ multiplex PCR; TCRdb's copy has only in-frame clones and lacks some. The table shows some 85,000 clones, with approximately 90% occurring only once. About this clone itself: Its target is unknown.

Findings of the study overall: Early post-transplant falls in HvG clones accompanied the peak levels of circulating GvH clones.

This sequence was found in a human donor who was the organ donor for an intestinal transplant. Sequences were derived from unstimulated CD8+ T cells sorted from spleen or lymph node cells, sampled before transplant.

Here the CDR3 reads CASTTDHHEQYF. The CDR3 nucleotides read TGTGCCAGCACAACAGACCACCACGAGCAGTACTTC. This chain joins TRBV25-1 and TRBJ2-7; D ambiguous. This CDR3 contains 12 residues. Trimming stripped 7 bases from V and 5 bases from J, with 12 bases between. Germline V gives CDR1 MGHDK, CDR2 SYGVNS.